This T cell receptor (beta chain) is from a study of identical twins. Healthy Caucasian individuals made up all the donors. TCRdb independently ran MiXCR on the 5' RACE reads; one entry per CDR3 protein. The data contain around 680,000 distinct CDR3 sequences, more than 6.5% of them seen just once; the ten biggest clones take up 0.75% to 1%. Germline lookup yields CDR1 SGHRS and CDR2 YFSETQ. V lost 1 base to trimming and J lost 0 bases; unmatched junction nucleotides: 2. The length of the CDR3 is 17 residues. This clonotype appeared a few times. A further study also used this sample, focusing on yellow fever vaccine responses in identical twins.

The chain joins TRBV5-1 to TRBJ2-6; 9 nucleotides align to TRBD1. The receptor was derived from a woman younger than 30 in good health. Sequencing input: PBMCs. The DNA for the CDR3 is TGCGCCAGCAGCTTGAGGACAGGGGACTCTGGGGCCAACGTCCTGACTTTC. Protein product: CASSLRTGDSGANVLTF.